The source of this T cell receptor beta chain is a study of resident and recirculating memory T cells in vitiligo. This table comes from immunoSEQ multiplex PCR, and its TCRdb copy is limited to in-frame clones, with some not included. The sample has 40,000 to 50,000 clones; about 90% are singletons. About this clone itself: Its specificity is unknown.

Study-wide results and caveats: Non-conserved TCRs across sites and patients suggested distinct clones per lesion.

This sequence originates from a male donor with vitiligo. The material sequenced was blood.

The CDR3 DNA reads TGTGCTAGTGGTTTAAGCGGTCCGGGAAACACCATATATTTT. Its protein product is CASGLSGPGNTIYF. The rearrangement links TRBV12-5 to TRBJ1-3; D remains unclear. CDR1 is LGHNT and CDR2 is FRNRAP in the germline V gene. The CDR3 loop spans 14 amino acids. V shed 3 bases and J shed 4 bases, with 10 bases lying between them. Combining the CDR3 with reference TRBV12-5 and TRBJ1-3 gives the whole variable domain DARVTQTPRHKVTEMGQEVTMRCQPILGHNTVFWYRQTMMQGLELLAYFRNRAPLDDSGMPKDRFSAEMPDATLATLKIQPSEPRDSAVYFCASGLSGPGNTIYFGEGSWLTVV.